These 21 T cell receptor beta chains were sequenced from one sample in a study of shared clonotypes between healthy human individuals. Repertoires were generated with immunoSEQ multiplex PCR, while TCRdb's copy carries only in-frame clones and drops some. The table lists 2 million to 2.5 million clones, 85% to 95% of them singletons, with more than 0.1% in the top ten. The sequencing input was naive CD4+ T cells sorted from blood. The subset: CD45RA+ positively selected. The source is a man aged 18 to 30 in good health.

V gene TRBV2 combines with J gene TRBJ2-2; D might be TRBD1 (6 bases). V was shortened by 11 bases and J by 6 bases, with 19 bases between the two germline ends. Germline values: CDR1 SNHLY, CDR2 FYNNEI. The CDR3 runs 14 residues. For the CDR3, the DNA is TGTGCCGCCAACAGGGACCGAGCCTCCGGGGAGCTGTTTTTT. Protein sequence: CAANRDRASGELFF.

The genes are TRBV7-2 and TRBJ1-1, with TRBD1 as a possible D gene (6 bases). The V end lost 2 bases, the J end lost 1 base, and 11 bases lay between the germline ends. Germline CDR1 is SGHTA and CDR2 is FQGNSA. The CDR3 runs to 15 residues. The CDR3 DNA is TGTGCCAGCAGCTTACAGGGGAGTTGGAACACTGAAGCTTTCTTT. This sequence encodes CASSLQGSWNTEAFF.

The rearrangement links TRBV27 to TRBJ2-2, with D perhaps TRBD1 or TRBD2 (5 bases each). V was cut by 6 bases and J by 7 bases, with 18 bases left in between. The CDR3 covers 15 residues. Germline V lookup: CDR1 MNHEY, CDR2 SMNVEV (reference sequence). CDR3 sequence reads: CASRHRGDGGGELFF. For the CDR3, the DNA is TGTGCCAGCAGGCACCGGGGCGATGGGGGCGGGGAGCTGTTTTTT.

The rearrangement links TRBV5-4 to TRBJ2-5; TRBD1 is a possible D gene (6 bases). Between the trimmed V and J ends, which lost 4 bases and 1 base, there was a span of 11 bases. Germline CDR1 reads SGHNT; CDR2 reads YYREEE (reference sequence). This CDR3 spans 14 amino acids. The CDR3 loop reads CASSHRDTQETQYF. The CDR3 nucleotides read TGTGCCAGCAGCCACCGGGACACCCAAGAGACCCAGTACTTC. Full variable domain (remainder filled in from reference TRBV5-4 and TRBJ2-5): ETGVTQSPTHLIKTRGQQVTLRCSSQSGHNTVSWYQQALGQGPQFIFQYYREEENGRGNFPPRFSGLQFPNYSSELNVNALELDDSALYLCASSHRDTQETQYFGPGTRLLVL.

The chain has TRBV5-4 and TRBJ2-2; the D is unclear. The CDR3 totals 14 residues. Germline V lookup: CDR1 SGHNT, CDR2 YYREEE (reference sequence). V lost 4 bases and J lost 6, with 13 bases in between. The CDR3 DNA is TGTGCCAGCAGCGCGGACCCAGTGGCCGGGGAGCTGTTTTTT. This sequence encodes CASSADPVAGELFF.

For this clone: The conserved closing phenylalanine or tryptophan is absent in this CDR3, likely reflecting a read error. No DNA is shown, since the ends of the CDR3 on it are uncertain; the CDR3 is the one TCRdb lists. The rearrangement uses TRBV27 and TRBJ2-7; the table's D call TRBD1 went unverified against the DNA. Germline V gives CDR1 MNHEY, CDR2 SMNVEV (reference sequence). With termini counted, the CDR3 has 17 amino acids. This CDR3 reads CASSSFKAGTGTRLTFL.

V is TRBV10-3 and J is TRBJ2-3; 8 nucleotides line up with TRBD1. The CDR3 runs to 16 residues. CDR1 ENHRY and CDR2 SYGVKD come from the germline V gene. Trimming at V came to 3 bases and at J to 6 bases, leaving 11 bases not matched to a gene. The CDR3 region is CAISDGTGKSPDTQYF. The CDR3 nucleotides are TGTGCCATCAGTGACGGGACAGGAAAATCCCCGGATACGCAGTATTTT.

A single count supports this clone. The V gene is TRBV15, the J gene TRBJ2-1; TRBD2 aligns across 10 bases. V trimming: 5 bases; J trimming: 9 bases; junction bases outside the gene matches: 7. Germline V gene lookup returns CDR1 LNHNV and CDR2 YYDKDF (reference sequence). CDR3 length: 14 residues. The CDR3 DNA follows: TGTGCCACCAGCGTCAAGCGGGGGGGCGTTGAGCAGTTCTTC. Its protein product is CATSVKRGGVEQFF.

This chain links TRBV18 with TRBJ2-1; D is unresolved. Germline assignment: CDR1 KGHSH and CDR2 LQKENI. Between the trimmed V and J ends, which lost 0 bases and 6 bases, there was a span of 9 bases. This CDR3 has 14 amino acids. CDR3 residues: CASSPPGYLNEQFF. CDR3 DNA sequence: TGTGCCAGCTCACCACCGGGGTATCTCAATGAGCAGTTCTTC.

The chain links TRBV19 to TRBJ1-2; D perhaps matches TRBD1 (5 bases). Germline V gene data show CDR1 as LNHDA and CDR2 as SQIVND (reference sequence). Trimming removed 5 bases at V and 8 bases at J, with 12 bases between. The CDR3 consists of 12 residues. The CDR3 region is CASSFSGGGYTF. CDR3 in DNA: TGTGCCAGTAGTTTCAGCGGGGGAGGCTACACCTTC. Based on the CDR3 plus reference TRBV19 and TRBJ1-2, the full variable domain is DGGITQSPKYLFRKEGQNVTLSCEQNLNHDAMYWYRQDPGQGLRLIYYSQIVNDFQKGDIAEGYSVSREKKESFPLTVTSAQKNPTAFYLCASSFSGGGYTFGSGTRLTVV.

J is TRBJ2-7 and V is TRBV13; 12 bases line up with TRBD2. The CDR3 length is 17 residues. Germline trimming cut 3 bases from V and 0 bases from J; bases unmatched to any gene: 6. In germline, CDR1 is PRHDT, CDR2 FYEKMQ (reference sequence). The CDR3 DNA reads as TGTGCCAGCAGCTTTACTAGCGGGAGGAAGGGCTCCTACGAGCAGTACTTC. Its protein product is CASSFTSGRKGSYEQYF.

V gene TRBV13 combines with J gene TRBJ2-7; 9 bases are a match to TRBD2. CDR1 is PRHDT and CDR2 is FYEKMQ in the germline V gene (reference sequence). The CDR3 runs 15 residues. Trimming cost V 4 bases and J 7 bases; bases outside gene matches: 11. The CDR3 is CASSSTGTSTGEQYF. In DNA form, the CDR3 reads TGTGCCAGCAGCTCCACCGGGACTAGCACGGGTGAGCAGTACTTC.

J is TRBJ2-5 and V is TRBV6-1; D not certain. The CDR3 runs 14 residues. The ends were cut back, 7 bases at V and 4 bases at J, with 16 bases in the middle. Germline CDR1 is MNHNS and CDR2 is SASEGT. CDR3 nucleotide sequence: TGTGCCAGCAACTCACGAGCCGGGCCAGAGACCCAGTACTTC. It is translated as CASNSRAGPETQYF.

V gene TRBV23-1 combines with J gene TRBJ1-6; 7 nucleotides match TRBD1. TRBV23-1 is annotated as an ORF whose role is uncertain. The CDR3 runs 14 residues. V was pared by 5 bases and J by 7 bases, with 5 bases of the junction left unmatched. The chain's CDR3 is CASSRQGANSPLHF. The CDR3 nucleotides read TGCGCCAGCAGTAGACAGGGTGCGAATTCACCCCTCCACTTT.

The genes are TRBV11-2 and TRBJ2-7; TRBD2 matches 7 bases. With V trimmed by 6 bases and J by 8 bases, 16 bases remained unmatched. The CDR3 loop spans 15 amino acids. The germline V gene encodes CDR1 SGHAT and CDR2 FQNNGV. Here the CDR3 reads CASSSIIGTSDQQYF. CDR3 in DNA: TGTGCCAGCAGTTCTATCATAGGCACTAGCGACCAGCAGTACTTC.

The CDR3 here is CASSRRTGVQETQYF. The CDR3 DNA reads TGCGCCAGCAGCCGGAGGACAGGGGTACAAGAGACCCAGTACTTC. The gene calls are TRBV5-1 and TRBJ2-5; 9 bases are shared with TRBD1. Trimming took 4 bases from V and 2 from J; bases not matched to a gene: 6. CDR3 length: 15 residues. Germline V CDR1 and CDR2: SGHRS, YFSETQ.

The chain joins TRBV21-1 to TRBJ1-2; the table's D call of TRBD1 was not tested on the DNA. TRBV21-1 is noted as a pseudogene. The CDR3 covers 16 residues. The CDR3 here is CASNLDRYGPNYGYTF. Here the CDR3 DNA reads TGTGCCAGCAACCTGGACAGGTACGGTCCTAACTATGGCTACACCTTC.

The rearrangement links TRBV5-4 to TRBJ2-5; either TRBD1 or TRBD2 may fit D (7 bases each). V was cut by 4 bases and J by 4 bases, with 14 bases left in between. The CDR3 totals 14 residues. Germline CDR1 is SGHNT and CDR2 is YYREEE (reference sequence). This CDR3 is CASSRGQRGETQYF. The CDR3 DNA sequence: TGTGCCAGCAGCCGGGGACAGCGGGGAGAGACCCAGTACTTC.

The chain recombines TRBV2 with TRBJ1-1, with unresolved D. CDR1 SNHLY and CDR2 FYNNEI come from the germline V gene. This CDR3 has 14 amino acids. The V end lost 4 bases, the J end lost 11 bases, and 20 bases lay between the germline ends. The CDR3 DNA reads as TGTGCCAGCAGTGTGGTAGGGTTCGGGAGGTTCGCTTTCTTT. This translates into CASSVVGFGRFAFF.

This sequence joins TRBV5-6 and TRBJ2-1, with 12 nucleotides matching TRBD2. CDR1 and CDR2 (germline): SGHDT, YYEEEE. V dropped 4 bases and J dropped 10; count of bases not matched to a gene: 12. The CDR3 runs to 16 residues. The CDR3 DNA is TGTGCCAGCAGCCTTCCGGGACTAGCGGGTCAGCGGGAGCAGTTCTTC. It specifies CASSLPGLAGQREQFF.

The V call is TRBV6-5, the J call TRBJ2-7, with 8 bases lining up with TRBD1. This CDR3 region has 15 residues. Unmatched junction bases numbered 10, after V lost 7 bases and J lost 2 bases. Germline-derived CDR1 and CDR2 are MNHEY and SVGAGI. This CDR3 reads CASTSNSRGPYEQYF. In DNA, the CDR3 is TGTGCCAGCACCTCTAATTCCAGGGGGCCCTACGAGCAGTACTTC.